Listed here is a single T cell receptor beta chain. Recruits, aged roughly 18 to 89 years, lived in 24 US areas. Each exposed participant met a COVID-19 case in the 2 weeks preceding study entry. The data belong to a study of blood T cell repertoires in COVID-19. For the study at large: Sites in the United States, Italy and Spain provided acute and convalescent COVID-19 samples.

The CDR3 sequence is 13 residues long. V was pared by 7 bases and J by 0 bases, with 9 bases between. Germline assignment: CDR1 MNHNS and CDR2 SASEGT. Libraries were prepared by immunoSEQ multiplex PCR; TCRdb keeps only in-frame clonotypes and omits some of them. The data hold some 300,000 clones, with roughly nine tenths observed a single time. The chain recombines TRBV6-1 with TRBJ1-2, with D uncertain. Sequenced input: PBMCs or T cells enriched from blood (not recorded which). This TCR derives from a woman aged 50 to 60 who had been exposed to COVID-19. The CDR3 DNA reads TGTGCCAGCACTCACAGACCTAACTATGGCTACACCTTC. Translated: CASTHRPNYGYTF.